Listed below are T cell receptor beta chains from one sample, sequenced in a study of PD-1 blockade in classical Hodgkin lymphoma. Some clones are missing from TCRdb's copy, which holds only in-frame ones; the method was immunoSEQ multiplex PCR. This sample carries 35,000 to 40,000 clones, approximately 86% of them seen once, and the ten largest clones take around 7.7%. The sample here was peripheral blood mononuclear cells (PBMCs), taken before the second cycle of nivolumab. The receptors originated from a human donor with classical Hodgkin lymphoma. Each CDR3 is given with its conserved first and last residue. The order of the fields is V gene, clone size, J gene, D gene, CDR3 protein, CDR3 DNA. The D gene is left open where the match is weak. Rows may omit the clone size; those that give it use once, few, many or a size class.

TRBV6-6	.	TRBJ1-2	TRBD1	CVSTGGYGYTF	TGTGTTTCGACAGGGGGCTATGGCTACACCTTC
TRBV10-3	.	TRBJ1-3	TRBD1	CAISAGTGGRSSGNTIYF	TGTGCCATCAGTGCCGGGACAGGGGGCCGCTCCTCTGGAAACACCATATATTTT
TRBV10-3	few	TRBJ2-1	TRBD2	CAISSPGTNHNEQFF	TGTGCCATCAGTAGTCCCGGGACTAACCACAATGAGCAGTTCTTC
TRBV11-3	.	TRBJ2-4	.	CASSLRGGVPAKNIQYF	TGTGCCAGCAGCTTACGGGGAGGCGTCCCCGCCAAAAACATTCAGTACTTC
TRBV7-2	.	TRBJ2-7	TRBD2	CASSLGLATLEQYF	TGTGCCAGCAGCTTGGGACTAGCGACCCTCGAGCAGTACTTC
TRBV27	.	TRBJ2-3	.	CASSYRRLRGTDTQYF	TGTGCCAGCAGTTACAGAAGGCTCCGGGGCACAGATACGCAGTATTTT
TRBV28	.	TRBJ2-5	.	CASSNRVETQYF	TGTGCCAGCAGCAATCGAGTAGAGACCCAGTACTTC
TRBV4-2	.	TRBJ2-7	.	CASSLPGAPLGSNEQYF	TGTGCCAGCAGCCTTCCAGGGGCACCTCTAGGGTCGAACGAGCAGTACTTC
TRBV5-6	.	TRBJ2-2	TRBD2	CASSLGLAGWDGELFF	TGTGCCAGCAGCTTGGGGCTAGCGGGATGGGACGGGGAGCTGTTTTTT
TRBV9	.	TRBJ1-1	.	CASSVEGGAEAFF	TGTGCCAGCAGCGTAGAGGGTGGCGCTGAAGCTTTCTTT
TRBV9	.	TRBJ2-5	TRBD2	CASSVVDSGIQETQYF	TGTGCCAGCAGCGTAGTCGATAGCGGGATACAAGAGACCCAGTACTTC
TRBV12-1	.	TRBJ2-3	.	CASSPYATQYF	TGTGCCAGCAGCCCCTATGCTACGCAGTATTTT
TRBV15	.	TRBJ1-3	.	CATSRDRAGNTIYF	TGTGCCACCAGCAGAGACAGGGCTGGAAACACCATATATTTT
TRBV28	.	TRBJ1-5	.	CASSYSNQPQHF	TGTGCCAGCAGTTATAGCAATCAGCCCCAGCATTTT
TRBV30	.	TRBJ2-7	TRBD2	CAWNSGSHEQYF	TGTGCCTGGAATAGCGGGAGCCACGAGCAGTACTTC
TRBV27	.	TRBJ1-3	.	CASTSTGAGNTIYF	TGTGCCAGCACCTCAACGGGAGCTGGAAACACCATATATTTT
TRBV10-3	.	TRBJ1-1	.	CAISDWGGTEAFF	TGTGCCATCAGTGATTGGGGAGGCACTGAAGCTTTCTTT
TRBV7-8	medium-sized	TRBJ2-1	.	CASSALGNEQFF	TGTGCCAGCAGCGCCCTTGGCAATGAGCAGTTCTTC
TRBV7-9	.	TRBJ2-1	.	CASVGGISPDSYNEQFF	TGTGCCAGCGTTGGGGGAATCTCCCCCGACTCCTACAATGAGCAGTTCTTC
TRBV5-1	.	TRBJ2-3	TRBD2	CASSSGDSTDTQYF	TGCGCCAGCAGCAGCGGGGACAGCACAGATACGCAGTATTTT
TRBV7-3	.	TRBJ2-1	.	CASSSQVGNEQFF	TGTGCCAGCAGCTCCCAGGTTGGTAATGAGCAGTTCTTC
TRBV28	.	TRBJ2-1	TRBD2	CASRRKVLAGYNEQFF	TGTGCCAGCAGAAGAAAAGTCTTAGCGGGTTACAATGAGCAGTTCTTC
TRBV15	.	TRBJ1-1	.	CATSRDWKNTEAFF	TGTGCCACCAGCAGAGATTGGAAGAACACTGAAGCTTTCTTT
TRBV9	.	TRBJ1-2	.	CASSVDHYGYTF	TGTGCCAGCAGCGTAGATCATTATGGCTACACCTTC